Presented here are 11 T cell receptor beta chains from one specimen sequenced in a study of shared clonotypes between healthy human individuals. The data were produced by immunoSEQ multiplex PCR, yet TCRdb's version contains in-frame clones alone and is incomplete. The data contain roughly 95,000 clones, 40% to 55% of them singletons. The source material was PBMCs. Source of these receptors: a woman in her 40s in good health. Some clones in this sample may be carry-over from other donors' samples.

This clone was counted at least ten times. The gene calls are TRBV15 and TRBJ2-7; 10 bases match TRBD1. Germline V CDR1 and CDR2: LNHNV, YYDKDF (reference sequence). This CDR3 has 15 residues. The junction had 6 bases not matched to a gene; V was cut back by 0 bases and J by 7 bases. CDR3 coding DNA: TGTGCCACCAGCAGAGACCAGACAGGGGGCAGAGAGCAGTACTTC. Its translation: CATSRDQTGGREQYF. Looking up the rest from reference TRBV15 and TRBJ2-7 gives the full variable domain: DAMVIQNPRYQVTQFGKPVTLSCSQTLNHNVMYWYQQKSSQAPKLLFHYYDKDFNNEADTPDNFQSRRPNTSFCFLDIRSPGLGDTAMYLCATSRDQTGGREQYFGPGTRLTVT.

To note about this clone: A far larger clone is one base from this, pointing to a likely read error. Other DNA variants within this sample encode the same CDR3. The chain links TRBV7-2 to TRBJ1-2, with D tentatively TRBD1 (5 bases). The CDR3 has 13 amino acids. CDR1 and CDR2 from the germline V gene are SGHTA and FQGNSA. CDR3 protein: CASSLDRGRGYTF. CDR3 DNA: TGTGCTAGCAGCTTAGATCGGGGCCGGGGCTACACCTTC.

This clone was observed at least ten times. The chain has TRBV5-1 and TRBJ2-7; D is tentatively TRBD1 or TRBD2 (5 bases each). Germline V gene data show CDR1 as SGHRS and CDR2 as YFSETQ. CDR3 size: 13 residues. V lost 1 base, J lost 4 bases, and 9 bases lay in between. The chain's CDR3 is CASSLSGQYEQYF. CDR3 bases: TGCGCCAGCAGCTTGTCGGGGCAGTACGAGCAGTACTTC.

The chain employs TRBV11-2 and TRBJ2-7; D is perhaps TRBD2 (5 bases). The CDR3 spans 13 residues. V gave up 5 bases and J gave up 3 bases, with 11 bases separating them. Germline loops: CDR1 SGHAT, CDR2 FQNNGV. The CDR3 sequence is CASSIRGSYEQYF. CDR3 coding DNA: TGTGCCAGCAGCATCCGGGGTAGCTACGAGCAGTACTTC.

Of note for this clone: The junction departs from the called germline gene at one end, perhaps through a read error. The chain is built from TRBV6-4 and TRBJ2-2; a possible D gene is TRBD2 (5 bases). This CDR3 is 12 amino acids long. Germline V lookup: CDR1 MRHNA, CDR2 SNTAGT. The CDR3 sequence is CASSAIDRGAVF. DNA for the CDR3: TGTGCCAGCAGTGCCATAGACCGGGGAGCTGTTTTT.

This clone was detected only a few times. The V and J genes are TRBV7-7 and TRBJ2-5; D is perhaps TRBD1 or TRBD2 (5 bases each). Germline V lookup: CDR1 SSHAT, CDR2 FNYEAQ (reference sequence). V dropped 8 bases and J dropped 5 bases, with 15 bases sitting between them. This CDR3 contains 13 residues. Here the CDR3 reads CASGLGVRETQYF. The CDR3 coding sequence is TGTGCCAGCGGATTGGGGGTCCGGGAGACCCAGTACTTC.

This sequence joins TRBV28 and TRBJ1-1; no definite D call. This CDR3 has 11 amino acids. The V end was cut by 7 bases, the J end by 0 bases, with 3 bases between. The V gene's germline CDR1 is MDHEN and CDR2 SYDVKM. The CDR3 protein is CASTLNTEAFF. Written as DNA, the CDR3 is TGTGCCAGCACCCTGAACACTGAAGCTTTCTTT.

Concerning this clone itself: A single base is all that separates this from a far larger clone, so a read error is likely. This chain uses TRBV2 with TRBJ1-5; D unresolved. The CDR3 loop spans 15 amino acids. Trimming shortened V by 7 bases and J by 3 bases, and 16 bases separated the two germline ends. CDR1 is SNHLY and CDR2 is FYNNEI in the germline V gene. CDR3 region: CASTREEGDNQPQHF. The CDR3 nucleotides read TGTGCCAGCACCCGGGAGGAGGGTGACAATCAGCCCCAGCATTTT.

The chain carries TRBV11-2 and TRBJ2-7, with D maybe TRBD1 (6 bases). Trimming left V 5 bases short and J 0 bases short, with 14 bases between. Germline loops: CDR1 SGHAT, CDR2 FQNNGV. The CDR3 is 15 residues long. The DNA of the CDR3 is TGTGCCAGCAGCCAAACCCAGGGGAGCTCCTACGAGCAGTACTTC. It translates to CASSQTQGSSYEQYF.

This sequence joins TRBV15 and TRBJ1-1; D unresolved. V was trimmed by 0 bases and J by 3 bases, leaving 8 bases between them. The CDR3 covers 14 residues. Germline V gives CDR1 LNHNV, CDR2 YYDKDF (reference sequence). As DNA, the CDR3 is TGTGCCACCAGCAGAGACTTCGGGGACACTGAAGCTTTCTTT. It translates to CATSRDFGDTEAFF.

The CDR3 is CASSLAVGQDPLEAFF. In nucleotides, the CDR3 is TGTGCCAGCAGCTTGGCCGTGGGACAGGATCCCCTTGAAGCTTTCTTT. The rearrangement uses TRBV5-4 and TRBJ1-1, with 8 bases matching TRBD1. Germline CDR1 is SGHNT and CDR2 is YYREEE (reference sequence). This CDR3 is 16 amino acids long. J lost 7 bases, V lost 0 bases, and 11 bases had no gene match.